These 18 T cell receptor beta chains were all obtained from the same sample, sequenced in a study of CD8+ T cells in alopecia areata. RNA extraction and reverse transcription yielded cDNA as sequencing template. Here immunoSEQ multiplex PCR was the method, and the copy in TCRdb shows in-frame clones only, minus some. The table has more than 150,000 clones, 51% seen once; the top ten hold over 9.5%. The treatment was: oral pan-JAK inhibitor, 5-10 mg twice daily. The source was CD8+ T cells sorted from blood, collected at approximately week 51, from a patient treated with tofacitinib. The receptors originated from a human donor with alopecia areata.

This clone was detected only a few times. This rearrangement joins TRBV25-1 to TRBJ2-7; a possible D gene is TRBD2 (5 bases). The CDR3 sequence is 14 residues long. V lost 1 base and J lost 2, with 9 bases in between. CDR1 is MGHDK, CDR2 SYGVNS, per germline. CDR3 bases: TGTGCCAGCAGTGAATTTGGAGGAACCTACGAGCAGTACTTC. Its protein is CASSEFGGTYEQYF.

The rearrangement joins TRBV12-5 to TRBJ1-6; D is uncertain. With 5 bases removed from V and 5 bases from J, the gap between germline ends came to 10 bases. Germline V CDR1 and CDR2: LGHNT, FRNRAP. The CDR3 consists of 14 residues. The CDR3 sequence: CASGTTVDNSPLHF. The CDR3 nucleotides read TGTGCTAGTGGTACCACGGTCGATAATTCACCCCTCCACTTT.

A few counts support this clone. This chain joins TRBV30 and TRBJ1-1; unclear D gene. V dropped 2 bases and J dropped 3 bases, with 10 bases sitting between them. The germline V gene encodes CDR1 GTSNPN and CDR2 SVGIG (reference sequence). The CDR3 totals 13 residues. CDR3 sequence reads: CAWSTGVHTEAFF. DNA for the CDR3: TGTGCCTGGAGTACGGGTGTGCACACTGAAGCTTTCTTT.

This clone has a handful of counts. The chain's CDR3 is CASSFLTGGRNEQFF. The DNA for the CDR3 is TGTGCCAGCAGCTTTTTGACAGGGGGCAGGAATGAGCAGTTCTTC. The chain combines TRBV5-6 with TRBJ2-1; 10 bases fit TRBD1. The ends lost 2 bases at V and 7 bases at J; junction bases unmatched: 6. Germline loops: CDR1 SGHDT, CDR2 YYEEEE. The CDR3 runs 15 residues.

This chain uses TRBV10-3 with TRBJ2-7; D is uncertain. In germline, CDR1 is ENHRY, CDR2 SYGVKD. V lost 0 bases, J lost 0 bases, and 9 bases lay in between. This CDR3 contains 15 residues. The chain's CDR3 is CAISESTGHSYEQYF. CDR3 nucleotides: TGTGCCATCAGTGAGTCGACCGGCCACTCCTACGAGCAGTACTTC.

This clone came up once. The CDR3 sequence is CASAHRALGNQPQHF. The DNA of the CDR3 is TGTGCCAGCGCACACAGGGCTTTAGGCAATCAGCCCCAGCATTTT. The chain carries TRBV6-6 and TRBJ1-5; possibly TRBD1 for D (6 bases). This CDR3 spans 15 amino acids. The V and J ends lost 8 bases and 2 bases respectively, with 16 bases between them. Germline V CDR1 and CDR2: MNHNY, SVGAGI (reference sequence).

This rearrangement joins TRBV5-1 to TRBJ2-7, with D maybe TRBD2 (6 bases). Germline CDR1 SGHRS, CDR2 YFSETQ. This CDR3 spans 14 amino acids. V dropped 1 base and J dropped 6 bases, with 14 bases sitting between them. Written as DNA, the CDR3 is TGCGCCAGCAGCTTGCAAGACGCCGGGAGCGAGCAGTACTTC. This sequence encodes CASSLQDAGSEQYF.

The J gene is TRBJ1-1, the V gene TRBV6-5; no firm D call. CDR1 is MNHEY, CDR2 SVGAGI, per germline. Trimming stripped 0 bases from V and 3 bases from J, with 8 bases between. There are 14 residues in the CDR3. DNA for the CDR3: TGTGCCAGCAGTTACTCGTATGGGGACACTGAAGCTTTCTTT. It is translated as CASSYSYGDTEAFF.

This clone was detected only a few times. The chain couples TRBV29-1 to TRBJ1-2; D gene unclear. Germline assignment: CDR1 SQVTM and CDR2 ANQGSEA. Trimming left V 4 bases short and J 4 bases short, with 13 bases between. There are 13 residues in the CDR3. CDR3 sequence (DNA): TGCAGCGTTGGATCCACCCCGATCTATGGCTACACCTTC. Its translation: CSVGSTPIYGYTF.

J is TRBJ1-2 and V is TRBV4-3; D perhaps matches TRBD1 (5 bases). Trimming stripped 0 bases from V and 2 bases from J, with 16 bases between. This CDR3 region has 17 residues. Germline V gives CDR1 LGHNA, CDR2 YSLEER. The chain's CDR3 is CASSQDRGTAMNYGYTF. The CDR3, as DNA: TGCGCCAGCAGCCAAGATCGGGGGACCGCCATGAACTATGGCTACACCTTC.

The V gene is TRBV7-3, the J gene TRBJ1-2; 12 bases are shared with TRBD1. The CDR3 extends over 17 amino acids. Germline CDR1 is SGHTA and CDR2 is FQGTGA. The trim removed 2 bases at V and 6 bases at J, leaving 10 bases unmatched. CDR3 sequence reads: CASSLSGTGGSTNGYTF. In nucleotides, the CDR3 is TGTGCCAGCAGCTTATCCGGGACAGGGGGCAGTACGAATGGCTACACCTTC.

This clone has more than one count but fewer than ten. The chain uses TRBV27 and TRBJ2-5; D remains ambiguous. Between the trimmed V and J ends, which lost 2 bases and 5 bases, there was a span of 12 bases. The CDR3 runs 14 residues. Germline-derived CDR1 and CDR2 are MNHEY and SMNVEV (reference sequence). CDR3 DNA: TGTGCCAGCAGTTTAACTGGGAATCAGGAGACCCAGTACTTC. This encodes CASSLTGNQETQYF.

This clone has just a few counts. The chain is built from TRBV7-8 and TRBJ1-1, with D unresolved. V was cut by 2 bases and J by 1 base, with 5 bases left in between. CDR1 and CDR2 from the germline V gene are SGHVS and FQNEAQ. The CDR3 covers 13 residues. CDR3 sequence reads: CASSLYTNTEAFF. CDR3 nucleotides: TGTGCCAGCAGCTTATACACGAACACTGAAGCTTTCTTT. The variable domain in full, completed from reference TRBV7-8 and TRBJ1-1, reads GAGVSQSPRYKVAKRGQDVALRCDPISGHVSLFWYQQALGQGPEFLTYFQNEAQLDKSGLPSDRFFAERPEGSVSTLKIQRTQQEDSAVYLCASSLYTNTEAFFGQGTRLTVV.

This clone was seen a single time. The chain has TRBV7-8 and TRBJ2-3; 11 bases fit TRBD2. The CDR3 loop spans 17 amino acids. Trimming removed 1 base from V and 1 base from J; junction bases left unmatched: 4. Germline values: CDR1 SGHVS, CDR2 FQNEAQ. Written as DNA, the CDR3 is TGTGCCAGCAGCTTAGTAGCGGGGGGGTACGGCACAGATACGCAGTATTTT. This encodes CASSLVAGGYGTDTQYF.

The genes are TRBV6-5 and TRBJ2-1; unclear D gene. The CDR3 has 15 residues. Trimming shortened V by 5 bases and J by 0 bases, and 11 bases separated the two germline ends. Germline V gene data show CDR1 as MNHEY and CDR2 as SVGAGI. As DNA, the CDR3 is TGTGCCAGCAGTGCTGACTCGAGCTCCTACAATGAGCAGTTCTTC. Translating gives CASSADSSSYNEQFF.

V is TRBV5-1 and J is TRBJ2-2; 7 nucleotides agree with TRBD1. The CDR3 covers 16 residues. V trimming: 6 bases; J trimming: 5 bases; junction bases outside the gene matches: 13. Per the germline V gene, CDR1 is SGHRS and CDR2 is YFSETQ. The CDR3 coding sequence is TGCGCCAGCACCCCAGAAGGGACAGTCATTACCGGGGAGCTGTTTTTT. Protein: CASTPEGTVITGELFF.

The table lists this clone with a few counts. This sequence joins TRBV14 and TRBJ2-1, with D perhaps TRBD2 (7 bases). Germline V CDR1 and CDR2: SGHDN, FVKESK. This CDR3 has 16 residues. V gave up 2 bases and J gave up 5 bases, with 16 bases separating them. CDR3 residues: CASSQIWGGKNNEQFF. CDR3 in DNA: TGTGCCAGCAGCCAAATCTGGGGGGGCAAGAACAATGAGCAGTTCTTC.

The rearrangement joins TRBV18 to TRBJ1-2; 8 nucleotides line up with TRBD1. Germline CDR1 reads KGHSH; CDR2 reads LQKENI. Losses at the gene ends were 6 bases for V and 6 bases for J; bases not matched to a gene: 15. This CDR3 is 16 amino acids long. The CDR3 nucleotides read TGTGCCAGCTCGCCTGACAGGGGACGCGCGTGGGATGGCTACACCTTC. Its protein is CASSPDRGRAWDGYTF.